This TCR beta chain was recorded in a study of cytomegalovirus exposure and HLA in healthy donors (dated by TCRdb to between 2016 and 2019). At the level of the whole study: According to an earlier analysis of 550 to 700 of the donors, 150 million to 200 million T cells yielded roughly 100 million unique TCR beta sequences and around 300 Gb of sequence data. Every repertoire in the discovery cohort had been generated on one and the same sequencing platform. Along with the roughly 610-subject first cohort, a separate validation cohort of some 130 different subjects was used. The study used immunosequencing to profile the T cell repertoires of 666 subjects and linked those repertoires to cytomegalovirus serostatus. Rather than drawing on any new phenotypic data, the later analysis identified candidate immune exposures from TCR beta sequences and the way those sequences occurred across donors. An early release that covered about 600 HLA-typed donors contained about 300 gigabases of sequencing data and tens of millions of unique TCR sequences. The study combined high-throughput TCR immunosequencing, statistical association of individual TCRs with disease status, and machine learning to predict cytomegalovirus infection status. Among roughly 400 genotyped donors of the cohort, an average of approximately 220,000 unique TCR beta nucleotide sequences was sequenced per donor, of which 15% to 20% were non-productive. Donor age, sex, ethnicity and CMV serostatus were compiled together with the repertoire data. In an earlier analysis of about 590 of the donors, high-throughput TCR beta sequencing was used to judge whether each TCR beta V gene segment behaved as functional or pseudogenic. The study was designed to test whether signatures of past pathogen exposure could be identified by cataloging public T cell receptors. A later analysis re-analyzed previously published TCR beta repertoires from 550 to 700 donors and added high-resolution HLA genotyping to study TCR occurrence patterns. In a later genetic analysis, genome-wide SNP genotypes for about three fifths of the roughly 670 donors were used, and that subset was treated as a discovery cohort. Because of strong linkage in the cohort, roughly five DR-DQ haplotypes were treated as single units for association and clustering. The number of donors typed differed by locus, with roughly 629-640 for A, B, C, DRB1 and DQB1, around 560 for DQA1, 600 to 610 for DPA1, and some 440 for DPB1. HLA typing included class I and class II loci at four-digit resolution. The genetic ancestry cluster associated with self-reported Caucasian donors included approximately 85% of the 300 to 400 genotyped donors. Beyond this particular receptor, the publication reports: In an earlier analysis of 450 to 750 of the donors, most TCR beta V segments appeared in productive rearrangements about 87% or about 30% of the time, broadly matching IMGT annotations. CMV serostatus was the only immune exposure information available for the cohort. A group of highly shared sequence variants was considered likely to be a technical artifact of the sequencing pipeline. A further reported finding was that TCR beta sequences accurately predicted the HLA-A and HLA-B alleles for most subjects in the first cohort. Compared with equally common non-associated chains, HLA-associated TCR beta chains in a later analysis were more clonally expanded and had lower generation probabilities. Across donors, most TCR sequences were observed very rarely, whereas some public TCRs were present in many individuals. Linkage disequilibrium might explain the correlated functional status among segregating V segments, but an unknown experimental factor could not be ruled out. A later analysis reported that several top co-occurrence clusters appeared linked to parvovirus B19, influenza, CMV and Epstein-Barr virus. In a later analysis, most CMV-associated TCR beta chains were found to appear HLA-restricted, with HLA associations seemingly driven largely by CMV exposure. Cytomegalovirus status was reported to be diagnosed by the classifier with high specificity and sensitivity in both the original and validation cohorts. In a later analysis, 16,951 TCR beta sequences were associated with specific HLA alleles at a false discovery rate of 0.05. A few of the identified cytomegalovirus-associated TCR beta chains were confirmed in vitro to be specific for cytomegalovirus antigens. A later analysis found that TCR association rates varied across HLA loci, with DRB1 alleles showing the most associated TCRs and HLA-C alleles the fewest. The cohort was sequenced for TCR beta chains only, and without alpha or paired-chain data the features that could be detected were limited. Because HLA typing was missing for some donors at each locus, association tests included only the typed subset. The earlier analysis of fewer than 750 of the donors excluded roughly 17 rarely observed V segments, including chromosome 9 orphons, because counts were too low. A total of about 150 TCR beta chains were listed by the study as associated with cytomegalovirus. Assigning TCR associations to individual alleles was difficult when HLA alleles, especially DR and DQ, strongly co-occurred. The authors suggested that the approach could potentially be extended to other disease states and immunological phenotypes. Some IMGT-functional V segments, including TRBV6-2 and TRBV6-3, could not be distinguished by the 87-base-pair reads and were therefore excluded. The presence/absence analyses assumed that sequencing depth was roughly uniform across donors, and that assumption may not be true. V-gene and J-gene trimming of TCR beta chains was associated with a missense DCLRE1C variant in a later genetic analysis, and the association was replicated in an independent cohort. Compared with the approximately 600-donor mean, donors in an Asian-associated ancestry cluster had fewer N-insertions in productive TCRs, according to a later genetic analysis.

The library was produced with the immunoSEQ multiplex PCR assay. For the multiplex PCR, a mixture combining 60 forward primers for TCR Vbeta segments and 13 reverse primers for TCR Jbeta segments was used. A multiplex PCR assay on genomic DNA amplified the CDR3 region of rearranged TCR beta genes. On the Illumina HiSeq System, the amplified TCR beta libraries were sequenced as 87-base-pair reads. The original methods were these. In a later analysis, approximately 74 million unique TCR beta chains were counted across the roughly 610 repertoires, and around 10 million of these chains were shared by at least two donors. Raw reads were error-corrected and collapsed into unique sequences by a nearest-neighbor algorithm in which closely related sequences were merged to remove PCR and sequencing errors. Alignment of CDR3 sequences to IMGT reference sequences was used to assign V, D and J gene segments. For a sequence to be retained, a match of at least six nucleotides to both a V gene segment and a J gene segment was required. Rearrangements were classified as productive when the CDR3 lacked stop codons and remained in frame with V and J, and all other rearrangements were classified as non-productive. CDR3 was defined by IMGT convention, running from the second conserved V-encoded cysteine to the conserved J-encoded phenylalanine. In an earlier analysis of around 600 of the donors, sequences lacking an unambiguous match to a single V gene segment were excluded. An earlier analysis of several hundred of the donors called V segments functional above 56.7% productive rearrangements and segregating when the between-donor standard deviation exceeded 5%. To diagnose cytomegalovirus status from the catalog of TCR beta chain sequences, a statistical classification framework was built. In a later analysis, V and J genes were assigned by comparing TCR nucleotide sequences against IMGT/GENE-DB human TR gene sequences. The TCRdist pipeline was used in a later analysis to assign CDR3 sequences and most-parsimonious VDJ recombination scenarios. A later analysis defined each TCR beta chain by its CDR3 amino acid sequence plus V-gene family, and excluded reads lacking a unique V-gene family. In a later analysis, approximately 590 highly shared, low-generation-probability nucleotide sequences were removed to address suspected cross-contamination and a sequencing artifact. In a later analysis, a clonal expansion index was calculated for each public chain from normalized within-repertoire ranks of inferred template counts. In a later analysis, generation probabilities were computed with a VDJ recombination model fitted to out-of-frame rearrangements, and the resulting probabilities were checked against IGoR. In a later analysis, TCR-TCR, TCR-HLA and TCR-CMV co-occurrence was scored with hypergeometric tests, and a repertoire-size bias correction was applied to TCR pairs. To estimate false discovery rates, a later analysis permuted the HLA or CMV assignments 20 times. A later analysis grouped co-occurring TCRs with DBSCAN, adding TCRdist sequence similarity when clustering within HLA-allele-positive subsets. Repertoires with fewer than 30,000 or more than 120,000 public chains, plus five repertoires with anomalous nucleotide sharing, were excluded from co-occurrence clustering. The table was pulled from immuneACCESS by TCRdb, which kept in-frame rearrangements only. Such tables lose some clones; where checked, under half of the loss comes from unresolved V genes, and the rest has no known cause. The V and J calls and the clone size are those of that table, but D and trimming were determined from the DNA. For this sample there are around 200,000 clones; less than 85% appear just once. The ten largest clones capture under 0.75% of the sample.

A word on this clone: Its antigen remains unidentified. Base qualities were left out, and no much larger clone turns up one base away.

The cohort consisted of approximately 690 healthy bone marrow donors. Cohort members were all nominally healthy when sampled, although unrecorded immune exposures were likely present. The donor was CMV seronegative and belonged to the group of 320 or so seronegative cohort members. A peripheral blood sample was provided by each donor, and peripheral blood mononuclear cells were used for TCR beta sequencing. Genomic DNA extraction from the blood cell samples was performed with the Qiagen DNeasy Blood Extraction Kit. There are 13 amino acids in the CDR3, from cysteine to phenylalanine inclusive. Only the CDR3 part of the read is kept: 39 bases, read in frame from the first base. Relative to germline, V is missing 0 bases and J is missing 10 bases, with 6 bases of the junction outside any gene match. For CDR1 and CDR2, the germline V gene (reference sequence) lists SGHNT and YYREEE.

The rearrangement joined TRBV5-4 to TRBJ1-1, with 7 central nucleotides matching TRBD1. Sequenced: PBMCs. The sequence was collected from a boy younger than 18 in good health and CMV-seronegative. The base sequence is TGTGCCAGCAGCTTGGACAGGGGATATGGAGCTTTCTTT. It translates as CASSLDRGYGAFF. The variable domain in full, with residues beyond the CDR3 obtained from the reference TRBV5-4 and TRBJ1-1 genes, is ETGVTQSPTHLIKTRGQQVTLRCSSQSGHNTVSWYQQALGQGPQFIFQYYREEENGRGNFPPRFSGLQFPNYSSELNVNALELDDSALYLCASSLDRGYGAFFGQGTRLTVV.